A selection of T cell receptor beta chains follows, all from one sample in a study of blood T cell repertoires in COVID-19. Here immunoSEQ multiplex PCR was the method, and the copy in TCRdb shows in-frame clones only, minus some. The sample yields about 340,000 clones, about 86% seen once. The source material was peripheral blood. These receptors came from a man between 25 and 39 years old with active or convalescent COVID-19. CDR3s include the opening cysteine and the closing phenylalanine or tryptophan. D genes are given only for firm matches. A row's size may be missing; if present it is once, few, many or a size class.

TRBV18	-	-	TRBJ2-3	CASSPPSPGTDTQYF	TGTGCCAGCTCACCTCCGAGCCCGGGCACAGATACGCAGTATTTT
TRBV9	-	-	TRBJ2-7	CASSPHRGLSEQYF	TGTGCCAGCAGCCCTCACAGGGGACTCAGCGAGCAGTACTTC
TRBV5-1	TRBD1	-	TRBJ2-2	CASSLGGTGSSGELFF	TGCGCCAGCAGCTTGGGTGGGACAGGGAGTTCCGGGGAGCTGTTTTTT
TRBV24-1	TRBD1	-	TRBJ2-2	CATRGTGGPSGELFF	TGTGCCACCAGAGGGACAGGGGGCCCCTCCGGGGAGCTGTTTTTT
TRBV11-2	TRBD1	-	TRBJ2-7	CASSQTGAAYEQYF	TGTGCCAGCAGCCAGACAGGGGCGGCCTACGAGCAGTACTTC
TRBV6-6	TRBD1	-	TRBJ1-1	CASSEDRGRTEAFF	TGTGCCAGCAGTGAGGACAGGGGAAGAACTGAAGCTTTCTTT
TRBV7-9	-	-	TRBJ1-3	CASSPNSPFSGNTIYF	TGTGCCAGCAGCCCTAACAGCCCTTTCTCTGGAAACACCATATATTTT
TRBV7-3	TRBD1	once	TRBJ1-1	CASSLTGGLGEAFF	TGTGCCAGCAGCTTAACAGGGGGCCTGGGTGAAGCTTTCTTT
TRBV7-8	-	-	TRBJ1-2	CASSTGGNYGYTF	TGTGCCAGCAGCACGGGAGGAAACTATGGCTACACCTTC
TRBV7-2	-	-	TRBJ2-1	CASIGAPNRGSAGEQFF	TGTGCCAGCATCGGAGCCCCCAATAGGGGTTCGGCCGGTGAGCAGTTCTTC
TRBV5-1	TRBD1	-	TRBJ1-4	CASSLVGQGGNEKLFF	TGCGCCAGCAGCTTGGTGGGACAGGGAGGGAATGAAAAACTGTTTTTT
TRBV5-1	TRBD2	-	TRBJ2-2	CASTSGSRGGNTGELFF	TGCGCCAGCACTTCTGGGTCCCGGGGGGGCAACACCGGGGAGCTGTTTTTT
TRBV6-2/TRBV6-3	TRBD1	-	TRBJ2-1	CASSYSEAGGKYNEQFF	TGTGCCAGCAGTTACTCGGAGGCAGGGGGAAAATACAATGAGCAGTTCTTC
TRBV7-3	-	-	TRBJ2-2	CASSLSRNTGELFF	TGTGCCAGCAGCTTAAGCAGGAACACCGGGGAGCTGTTTTTT
TRBV9	-	few	TRBJ1-6	CASSDDRSSYNSPLHF	TGTGCCAGCAGCGACGACAGGAGCTCCTATAATTCACCCCTCCACTTT
TRBV5-1	TRBD1	-	TRBJ2-3	CASSARDRGSDTQYF	TGCGCCAGCTCGGCCCGGGACAGGGGCTCAGATACGCAGTATTTT
TRBV27	-	-	TRBJ1-4	CASSWQGATNEKLFF	TGTGCCAGCAGCTGGCAGGGCGCAACTAATGAAAAACTGTTTTTT
TRBV9	-	-	TRBJ1-5	CASSADSSNQPQHF	TGTGCCAGCAGCGCCGACAGTAGCAATCAGCCCCAGCATTTT
TRBV6-6	TRBD1	once	TRBJ1-3	CASSQRGRSMGNTIYF	TGTGCCAGCAGTCAGAGGGGGCGTAGTATGGGAAACACCATATATTTT
TRBV5-1	-	-	TRBJ1-2	CASSLQGSNYGYTF	TGCGCCAGCAGCCTACAGGGTTCTAACTATGGCTACACCTTC
TRBV24-1	-	-	TRBJ1-2	CATSDNAQGNYGYTF	TGTGCCACCAGTGACAACGCCCAGGGAAACTATGGCTACACCTTC
TRBV4-2	TRBD2	-	TRBJ2-3	CASSQAERGDTDTQYF	TGTGCCAGCAGCCAAGCGGAGCGGGGGGACACAGATACGCAGTATTTT
TRBV7-6	-	-	TRBJ1-2	CASSSSGSGYTF	TGTGCCAGCAGCTCGTCAGGTAGTGGCTACACCTTC
TRBV19	-	-	TRBJ2-1	CASAATIAIDNEQFF	TGTGCCAGTGCCGCGACTATTGCTATCGACAATGAGCAGTTCTTC
TRBV11-3	-	-	TRBJ2-5	CASSSSQGLVLKETQYF	TGTGCCAGCAGCTCGTCACAGGGTTTGGTACTTAAGGAGACCCAGTACTTC
TRBV7-2	TRBD2	-	TRBJ2-1	CASSSRGLVGTEQFF	TGTGCCAGCAGCTCACGCGGACTAGTGGGTACTGAGCAGTTCTTC
TRBV7-8	-	-	TRBJ1-5	CASSLGGEPQHF	TGTGCCAGCAGCCTCGGGGGGGAGCCCCAGCATTTT
TRBV6-5	-	-	TRBJ2-2	CASSLTGGGELFF	TGTGCCAGCAGTCTCACCGGGGGAGGGGAGCTGTTTTTT
TRBV7-6	TRBD1	-	TRBJ1-1	CASSRGQRNTEAFF	TGTGCCAGCAGCCGGGGACAGAGAAACACTGAAGCTTTCTTT
TRBV6-2/TRBV6-3	-	-	TRBJ2-7	CASSYGPSYEQYF	TGTGCCAGCAGTTACGGTCCGAGCTACGAGCAGTACTTC
TRBV9	TRBD2	-	TRBJ2-2	CASSVGSAGGPGTGELFF	TGTGCCAGCAGCGTAGGATCAGCGGGAGGGCCTGGCACCGGGGAGCTGTTTTTT
TRBV6-2/TRBV6-3	-	-	TRBJ1-5	CASSLPSASNQPQHF	TGTGCCAGCAGTCTCCCTTCAGCGAGCAATCAGCCCCAGCATTTT
TRBV6-1	-	-	TRBJ1-2	CASSDGLYGYTF	TGTGCCAGCAGTGACGGACTCTATGGCTACACCTTC
TRBV25-1	-	-	TRBJ2-7	CASSEGSGGNYEQYF	TGTGCCAGCAGTGAAGGTTCAGGGGGGAACTACGAGCAGTACTTC
TRBV6-6	-	-	TRBJ2-7	CASSYSRTTYEQYF	TGTGCCAGCAGTTACTCCAGGACTACGTACGAGCAGTACTTC
TRBV4-2	TRBD2	-	TRBJ2-4	CASSRGVRGGAKNIQYF	TGTGCCAGCAGCCGGGGAGTTCGGGGGGGAGCCAAAAACATTCAGTACTTC
TRBV19	TRBD1	-	TRBJ2-2	CASSIGRGRIPNTGELFF	TGTGCCAGTAGTATAGGCAGGGGGCGGATACCGAACACCGGGGAGCTGTTTTTT
TRBV28	-	-	TRBJ1-5	CASSPSGRGSDQPQHF	TGTGCCAGCAGTCCATCCGGCAGGGGTTCCGATCAGCCCCAGCATTTT
TRBV5-1	-	once	TRBJ1-1	CASSLTRAGLHTEAFF	TGCGCCAGCAGCCTAACCCGGGCGGGGCTGCACACTGAAGCTTTCTTT
TRBV27	TRBD1	few	TRBJ1-5	CASSSWQGGQPQHF	TGTGCCAGCAGTTCCTGGCAGGGGGGACAGCCCCAGCATTTT
TRBV27	TRBD1	-	TRBJ2-1	CASAPGQGTNEQFF	TGTGCCAGTGCCCCGGGACAGGGTACCAATGAGCAGTTCTTC
TRBV3-1/TRBV3-2	-	-	TRBJ1-1	CASGQRDTEAFF	TGTGCCAGCGGTCAGCGGGACACTGAAGCTTTCTTT
TRBV6-6	-	-	TRBJ1-5	CASAFGGGNQPQHF	TGTGCCAGCGCTTTCGGAGGGGGCAATCAGCCCCAGCATTTT
TRBV2	-	-	TRBJ2-3	CASSLTNTQYF	TGTGCCAGCAGCTTGACTAATACGCAGTATTTT
TRBV4-3	TRBD1	-	TRBJ2-1	CASSQDSGGSSVQFF	TGCGCCAGCAGCCAAGATTCAGGGGGCTCCTCGGTCCAGTTCTTC
TRBV5-1	-	-	TRBJ2-6	CASSFNPPGAGANVLTF	TGCGCCAGCAGCTTTAACCCCCCGGGGGCTGGGGCCAACGTCCTGACTTTC
TRBV6-1	-	-	TRBJ2-3	CASSETSSDTQYF	TGTGCCAGCAGTGAAACTTCGTCAGATACGCAGTATTTT
TRBV28	-	-	TRBJ2-7	CASSLNRAHEQYF	TGTGCCAGCAGTTTAAACAGGGCCCACGAGCAGTACTTC
TRBV30	-	-	TRBJ1-3	CAWSAGAQRSGNTIYF	TGTGCCTGGAGTGCAGGGGCCCAGAGGAGCGGAAACACCATATATTTT
TRBV7-3	-	-	TRBJ1-1	CASSAQGSTEAFF	TGTGCCAGCAGCGCACAGGGTAGCACTGAAGCTTTCTTT
TRBV13	TRBD1	-	TRBJ1-2	CASSLGGQSLYGYTF	TGTGCCAGCAGCTTAGGGGGACAGTCTCTCTATGGCTACACCTTC
TRBV4-3	-	-	TRBJ1-2	CASSQALRGGRSYGYTF	TGCGCCAGCAGCCAAGCTCTTAGGGGAGGCAGGAGCTATGGCTACACCTTC
TRBV12-2	-	-	TRBJ2-5	CATPYLCETQYF	-
TRBV2	-	-	TRBJ2-3	CASSESRGSTDTQYF	TGTGCCAGCAGTGAGTCCCGGGGGAGCACAGATACGCAGTATTTT
TRBV14	TRBD2	-	TRBJ2-1	CASSQLKRGLGSEQFF	TGTGCCAGCAGCCAATTAAAGCGGGGCCTCGGGAGTGAGCAGTTCTTC
TRBV10-1	-	-	TRBJ1-6	CASSEKGPGSPLHF	TGCGCCAGCAGTGAAAAGGGGCCTGGGTCACCCCTCCACTTT
TRBV19	-	-	TRBJ1-5	CASSMRDTNQPQHF	TGTGCCAGTAGTATGAGGGACACTAATCAGCCCCAGCATTTT